The 14 T cell receptor beta chains listed next were all sequenced from one sample in a study of blood T cell repertoires in COVID-19. The assay was immunoSEQ multiplex PCR, and TCRdb's table has in-frame clones only and misses some. This table holds around 100,000 clones, 69% found once. The sequenced sample consisted of peripheral blood. The receptor source for this set is an elderly man with acute or convalescent COVID-19.

This chain joins TRBV6-6 and TRBJ2-7; a weak D match, TRBD2 (5 bases). The V end was cut by 10 bases, the J end by 3 bases, with 13 bases between. Germline CDR1 is MNHNY and CDR2 is SVGAGI (reference sequence). The length of the CDR3 is 12 residues. The CDR3 protein is CATGRTLYEQYF. The CDR3 nucleotides are TGTGCCACCGGTCGGACTCTCTACGAGCAGTACTTC.

This clone was found once. The chain joins TRBV13 to TRBJ2-1, with a tentative D call TRBD2 (5 bases). The germline gives CDR1 PRHDT, CDR2 FYEKMQ (reference sequence). V lost 5 bases, J lost 9 bases, and 17 bases lay in between. The CDR3 loop spans 14 amino acids. The CDR3 region is CASSTDPTRGEQFF. The CDR3 DNA reads TGTGCCAGCAGCACGGACCCTACCCGGGGTGAGCAGTTCTTC. Complete variable domain (other parts from reference TRBV13 and TRBJ2-1): AAGVIQSPRHLIKEKRETATLKCYPIPRHDTVYWYQQGPGQDPQFLISFYEKMQSDKGSIPDRFSAQQFSDYHSELNMSSLELGDSALYFCASSTDPTRGEQFFGPGTRLTVL.

This clone was observed a few times. The chain couples TRBV7-6 to TRBJ2-5, with D maybe TRBD1 (7 bases). CDR3 length: 13 amino acids. Trimming shortened V by 5 bases and J by 13 bases, and 20 bases separated the two germline ends. Germline V gene sequence: CDR1 SGHVS, CDR2 FNYEAQ. CDR3 sequence (DNA): TGTGCCAGCAGCCGCGGGACAGCCGAAGGGTCGTACTTC. Its translation: CASSRGTAEGSYF. Drawing the rest from reference TRBV7-6 and TRBJ2-5, the complete variable domain is GAGVSQSPRYKVTKRGQDVALRCDPISGHVSLYWYRQALGQGPEFLTYFNYEAQQDKSGLPNDRFSAERPEGSISTLTIQRTEQRDSAMYRCASSRGTAEGSYFGPGTRLLVL.

The V and J genes are TRBV6-5 and TRBJ1-5; D remains unclear. This CDR3 comprises 14 residues. Per germline, CDR1 MNHEY and CDR2 SVGAGI. Trimming pared 6 bases from V and 2 bases from J, leaving 11 bases between. CDR3 sequence (DNA): TGTGCCAGCAGGAAGGTTGGGCGCAATCAGCCCCAGCATTTT. Translated: CASRKVGRNQPQHF.

V and J are TRBV7-2 and TRBJ2-1, with 7 bases lining up with TRBD1. With V trimmed by 3 bases and J by 4 bases, 3 bases remained unmatched. The V gene's germline CDR1 is SGHTA and CDR2 FQGNSA. The CDR3 is 14 amino acids. For the CDR3, the DNA is TGTGCCAGCAGCTTGGGACAGATATACAATGAGCAGTTCTTC. Amino acid sequence: CASSLGQIYNEQFF.

J is TRBJ1-2 and V is TRBV25-1, with TRBD1 matching over 9 bases. V trimming: 6 bases; J trimming: 5 bases; junction bases outside the gene matches: 4. CDR1 and CDR2 from the germline V gene are MGHDK and SYGVNS. This CDR3 region has 13 residues. The CDR3: CASRDRGGYGYTF. CDR3 nucleotide sequence: TGTGCCAGCAGAGACAGGGGGGGATATGGCTACACCTTC.

The J gene is TRBJ1-2, the V gene TRBV28, with 9 bases that match TRBD1. With V trimmed by 5 bases and J by 2 bases, 9 bases remained unmatched. The CDR3 sequence is 16 residues long. Germline CDR1 and CDR2: MDHEN and SYDVKM. CDR3 in amino acids: CASSRMDRGVNYGYTF. The DNA for the CDR3 is TGTGCCAGCAGTCGGATGGACAGGGGAGTAAACTATGGCTACACCTTC.

V is TRBV5-1 and J is TRBJ2-3; 11 positions agree with TRBD2. Trimming removed 5 bases from V and 3 bases from J; junction bases left unmatched: 8. CDR1 SGHRS and CDR2 YFSETQ come from the germline V gene. CDR3 length: 16 amino acids. The CDR3 is CASSDIAGGRTDTQYF. The CDR3 nucleotides read TGCGCCAGCAGTGATATAGCGGGAGGGCGGACAGATACGCAGTATTTT.

The gene calls are TRBV7-2 and TRBJ1-2; TRBD1 is a possible D gene (5 bases). CDR1 is SGHTA, CDR2 FQGNSA, per germline. The CDR3 spans 12 residues. Trimming removed 5 bases from V and 5 bases from J, with 9 bases in between. The CDR3 spells CASSQDKYGYTF. In DNA form, the CDR3 reads TGTGCCAGCAGCCAGGACAAGTATGGCTACACCTTC.

The genes are TRBV4-3 and TRBJ2-3; D is unclear. V lost 0 bases and J lost 5, with 3 bases in between. This CDR3 has 12 amino acids. CDR1 and CDR2 (germline): LGHNA, YSLEER. The CDR3 region has the DNA TGCGCCAGCAGCCAAGACCGAGATACGCAGTATTTT. Its translation is CASSQDRDTQYF.

The V call is TRBV5-4, the J call TRBJ2-2; TRBD2 aligns across 16 bases. With V trimmed by 4 bases and J by 3 bases, 6 bases remained unmatched. Germline loops: CDR1 SGHNT, CDR2 YYREEE (reference sequence). The CDR3 is 18 amino acids. This chain's CDR3 is CASSQGLAGGPDTGELFF. DNA for the CDR3: TGTGCCAGCAGCCAGGGACTAGCGGGAGGGCCGGACACCGGGGAGCTGTTTTTT.

The CDR3 reads CASSLVAGTGDEQFF. In DNA, the CDR3 is TGTGCCAGCAGCTTGGTAGCCGGGACAGGGGATGAGCAGTTCTTC. The J gene is TRBJ2-1, the V gene TRBV7-2; 10 nucleotides line up with TRBD1. This CDR3 spans 15 amino acids. Per germline, CDR1 SGHTA and CDR2 FQGNSA. V lost 3 bases and J lost 8; bases outside the gene matches: 7.

This rearrangement joins TRBV2 to TRBJ2-2; 8 bases align to TRBD1. In germline, CDR1 is SNHLY, CDR2 FYNNEI. J lost 1 base, V lost 6 bases, and 4 bases had no gene match. The length of the CDR3 is 15 residues. CDR3: CASRTGTGNTGELFF. The CDR3 region has the DNA TGTGCCAGCAGGACGGGGACAGGGAACACCGGGGAGCTGTTTTTT.

V is TRBV19 and J is TRBJ1-4; weak D call: TRBD1 (5 bases). This CDR3 spans 15 amino acids. Trimming cost V 5 bases and J 4 bases, with 14 bases left between them. Germline CDR1 and CDR2: LNHDA and SQIVND (reference sequence). The CDR3 coding sequence is TGTGCCAGTAGTCCCTCGGCAGGGAATAATGAAAAACTGTTTTTT. It codes for CASSPSAGNNEKLFF.